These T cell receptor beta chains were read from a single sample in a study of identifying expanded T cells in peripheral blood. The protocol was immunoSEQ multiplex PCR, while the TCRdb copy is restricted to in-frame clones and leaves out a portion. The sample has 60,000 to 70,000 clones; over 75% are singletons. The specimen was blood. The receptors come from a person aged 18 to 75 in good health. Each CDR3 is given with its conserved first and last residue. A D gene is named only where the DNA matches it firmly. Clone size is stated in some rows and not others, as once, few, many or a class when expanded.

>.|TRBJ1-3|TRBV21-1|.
CAALKGLDSGNTIYF
TGTGCCGCCCTGAAGGGCCTGGACTCTGGAAACACCATATATTTT
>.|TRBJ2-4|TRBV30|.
CAWSVKSGGNIQYF
TGTGCCTGGAGTGTAAAATCGGGCGGGAACATTCAGTACTTC
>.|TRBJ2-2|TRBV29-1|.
CSVRPLDTGELFF
TGCAGCGTCCGACCCCTTGACACCGGGGAGCTGTTTTTT
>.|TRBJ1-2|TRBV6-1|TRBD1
CASSELAGGGYTF
TGTGCCAGCAGTGAACTGGCAGGGGGCGGCTACACCTTC
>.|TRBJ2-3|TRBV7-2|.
CASSRSGPRGDTQYF
TGTGCCAGCAGCAGGAGCGGCCCGAGGGGTGATACGCAGTATTTT
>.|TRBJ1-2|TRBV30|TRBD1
CAYHQGGRGYGYTF
TGTGCCTACCACCAGGGGGGCAGGGGCTATGGCTACACCTTC
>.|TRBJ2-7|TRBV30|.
CAWSVPGRNYEQYF
TGTGCCTGGAGTGTCCCGGGACGGAACTACGAGCAGTACTTC
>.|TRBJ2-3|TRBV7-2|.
CASSQRLSFTDTQYF
TGTGCCAGCAGCCAGAGACTATCGTTCACAGATACGCAGTATTTT
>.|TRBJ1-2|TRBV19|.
CASSIDLGGANYGYTF
TGTGCCAGTAGTATAGATCTGGGGGGCGCGAACTATGGCTACACCTTC
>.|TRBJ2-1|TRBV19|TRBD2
CASSTVWVAGVGSNEQFF
TGTGCCAGTAGTACTGTCTGGGTAGCGGGAGTTGGTTCCAATGAGCAGTTCTTC
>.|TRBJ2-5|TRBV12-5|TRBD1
CASGLGTGEETQYF
TGTGCTAGTGGTCTCGGGACAGGGGAAGAGACCCAGTACTTC
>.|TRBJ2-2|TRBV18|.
CASSPNTGTGELFF
TGTGCCAGCTCACCTAACACGGGCACCGGGGAGCTGTTTTTT
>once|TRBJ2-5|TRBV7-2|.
CASSLSLGRETQYF
TGTGCCAGCAGCTTAAGTCTGGGGAGGGAGACCCAGTACTTC
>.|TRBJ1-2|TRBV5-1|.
CASSLEGFNYGYTF
TGCGCCAGCAGCTTGGAGGGGTTTAACTATGGCTACACCTTC
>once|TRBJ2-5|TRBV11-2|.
CASSPKGRGETQYF
TGTGCCAGCAGCCCAAAGGGACGGGGGGAGACCCAGTACTTC
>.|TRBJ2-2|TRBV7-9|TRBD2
CASSFNSGGATGELFF
TGTGCCAGCAGCTTCAATAGCGGGGGGGCCACCGGGGAGCTGTTTTTT
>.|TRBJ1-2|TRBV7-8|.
CASSLGVGFYGYTF
TGTGCCAGCAGCTTAGGGGTGGGGTTCTATGGCTACACCTTC
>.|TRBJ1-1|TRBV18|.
CASSHRVGVMNTEAFF
TGTGCCAGCTCGCACAGGGTAGGGGTAATGAACACTGAAGCTTTCTTT
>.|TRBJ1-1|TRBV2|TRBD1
CASTIDRVMTEAFF
TGTGCCAGCACCATTGACAGGGTTATGACTGAAGCTTTCTTT
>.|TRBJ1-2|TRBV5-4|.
CASSLENNYGYTF
TGTGCCAGCAGCTTGGAAAATAACTATGGCTACACCTTC
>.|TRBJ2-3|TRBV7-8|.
CASSLVRPSTDTQYF
TGTGCCAGCAGCCTAGTACGCCCTAGCACAGATACGCAGTATTTT
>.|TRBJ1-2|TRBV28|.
CASSLSSGGIGYGYTF
TGTGCCAGCAGTTTATCGTCTGGGGGCATCGGCTATGGCTACACCTTC
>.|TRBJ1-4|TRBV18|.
CASSPRDEKLFF
TGTGCCAGCTCACCGAGGGACGAAAAACTGTTTTTT
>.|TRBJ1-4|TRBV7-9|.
CASSIREANEKLFF
TGTGCCAGCAGCATAAGGGAAGCTAATGAAAAACTGTTTTTT
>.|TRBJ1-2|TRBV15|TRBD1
CATSSGTGGGYGYTF
TGTGCCACCAGCTCCGGGACAGGGGGGGGCTATGGCTACACCTTC
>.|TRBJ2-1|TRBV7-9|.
CASKAQGSSYNEQFF
TGTGCCAGCAAGGCCCAGGGGAGCTCCTACAATGAGCAGTTCTTC
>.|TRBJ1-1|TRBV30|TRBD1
CACNLDRGGEAFF
TGTGCCTGTAATCTAGACAGGGGGGGTGAAGCTTTCTTT
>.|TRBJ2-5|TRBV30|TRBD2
CAWSGTSGLQETQYF
TGTGCCTGGAGTGGGACTAGCGGGCTCCAAGAGACCCAGTACTTC
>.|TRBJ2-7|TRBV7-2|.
CASSSQRVGGTSKYF
TGTGCCAGCAGCTCTCAGCGGGTTGGGGGGACGTCCAAGTACTTC
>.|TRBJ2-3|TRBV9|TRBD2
CASSYSGVSDTQYF
TGTGCCAGCAGCTATAGCGGGGTTTCAGATACGCAGTATTTT
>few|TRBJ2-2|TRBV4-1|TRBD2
CASRLAGDTGELFF
TGCGCCAGCAGACTAGCGGGAGACACCGGGGAGCTGTTTTTT
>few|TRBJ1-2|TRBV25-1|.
CASSLSANYGYTF
TGTGCCAGCAGTTTGTCAGCTAACTATGGCTACACCTTC
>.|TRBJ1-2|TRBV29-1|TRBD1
CSVWGQGFNYGYTF
TGCAGCGTCTGGGGACAGGGTTTTAACTATGGCTACACCTTC
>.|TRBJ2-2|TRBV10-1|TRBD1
CASRQGIGELFF
TGCGCCAGCAGACAGGGGATCGGGGAGCTGTTTTTT
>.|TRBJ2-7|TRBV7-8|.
CASSPRNLGDAAPYEQYF
TGTGCCAGCAGCCCCAGAAATCTGGGGGACGCAGCCCCCTACGAGCAGTACTTC
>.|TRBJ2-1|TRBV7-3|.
CASSPRAYNEQFF
TGTGCCAGCAGCCCCCGGGCCTACAATGAGCAGTTCTTC
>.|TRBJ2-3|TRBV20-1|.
CSAQNTDTQYF
TGCAGTGCTCAAAACACAGATACGCAGTATTTT
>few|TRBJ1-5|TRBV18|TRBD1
CASSPRDRGEPQHF
TGTGCCAGCTCACCTCGGGACAGGGGAGAGCCCCAGCATTTT
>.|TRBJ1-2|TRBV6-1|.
CASSRPPGYTF
TGTGCCAGCAGTCGCCCTCCTGGCTACACCTTC
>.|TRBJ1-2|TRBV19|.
CASSIDSFYGYTF
TGTGCCAGTAGTATTGACAGTTTCTATGGCTACACCTTC
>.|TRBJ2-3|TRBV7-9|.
CASSLNADTQYF
TGTGCCAGCAGCTTAAATGCAGATACGCAGTATTTT
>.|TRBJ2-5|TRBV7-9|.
CASSMAGGGGTQYF
TGTGCCAGCAGTATGGCCGGGGGAGGTGGGACCCAGTACTTC
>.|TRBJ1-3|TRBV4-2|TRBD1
CASSQNGDSTGNTIYF
TGTGCCAGCAGCCAAAATGGGGACAGTACTGGAAACACCATATATTTT
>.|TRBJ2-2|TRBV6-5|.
CASKHGAENTGELFF
TGTGCCAGCAAACACGGCGCAGAAAACACCGGGGAGCTGTTTTTT
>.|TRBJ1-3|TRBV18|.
CASSPLPGLSSGNTIYF
TGTGCCAGCTCACCACTGCCGGGGCTAAGCTCTGGAAACACCATATATTTT
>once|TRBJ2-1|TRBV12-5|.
CASGLPGLLQGNEQFF
TGTGCTAGTGGTCTACCGGGACTCCTCCAGGGCAATGAGCAGTTCTTC
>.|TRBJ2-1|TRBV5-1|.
CASLGGGRGNEQFF
TGCGCCAGCTTAGGAGGGGGCCGGGGGAATGAGCAGTTCTTC
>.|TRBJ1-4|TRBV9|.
CASSPGTLGNEKLFF
TGTGCCAGCAGCCCCGGGACCCTTGGGAATGAAAAACTGTTTTTT
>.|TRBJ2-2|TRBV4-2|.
CASSQDQRGELFF
TGTGCCAGCAGCCAAGATCAGAGGGGGGAGCTGTTTTTT
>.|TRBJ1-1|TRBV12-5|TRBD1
CASGLGQGRAFF
TGTGCTAGTGGTCTAGGACAGGGGAGGGCTTTCTTT
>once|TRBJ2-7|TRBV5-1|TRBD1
CASSLIGTGGYEQYF
TGCGCCAGCAGCTTGATCGGGACAGGAGGATACGAGCAGTACTTC
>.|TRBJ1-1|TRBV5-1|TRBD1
CASSSVQGTNTEAFF
TGCGCCAGCAGCTCAGTACAGGGGACGAACACTGAAGCTTTCTTT
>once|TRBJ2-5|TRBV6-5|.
CASSYSVAETQYF
TGTGCCAGCAGTTACTCGGTCGCCGAGACCCAGTACTTC
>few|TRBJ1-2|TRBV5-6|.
CASSIDQRGYTF
TGTGCCAGCAGCATCGATCAGAGGGGCTACACCTTC
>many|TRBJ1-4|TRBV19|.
CASSKVQKREKLFF
TGTGCCAGTAGTAAGGTGCAAAAGCGGGAAAAACTGTTTTTT
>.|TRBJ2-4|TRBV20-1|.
CSAQAPSSQYF
TGCAGTGCCCAGGCCCCTTCGAGTCAGTACTTC